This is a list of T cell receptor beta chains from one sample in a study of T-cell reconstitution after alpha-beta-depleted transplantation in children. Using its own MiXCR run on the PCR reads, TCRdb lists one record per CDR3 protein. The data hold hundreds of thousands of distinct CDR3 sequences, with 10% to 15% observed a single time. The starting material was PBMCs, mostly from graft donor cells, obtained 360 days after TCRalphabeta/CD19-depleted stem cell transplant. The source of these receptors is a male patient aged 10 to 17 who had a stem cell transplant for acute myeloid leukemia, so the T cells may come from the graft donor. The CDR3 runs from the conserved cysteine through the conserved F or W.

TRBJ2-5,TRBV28,CASSFHGQLETQYF
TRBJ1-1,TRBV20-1,CSAPGGPAFF
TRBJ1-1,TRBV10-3,CAISAATEAFF
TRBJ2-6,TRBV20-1,CSAPGGRAPSGANVLTF
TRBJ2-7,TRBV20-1,CSAGDRGTYEQYF
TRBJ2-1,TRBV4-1,CASSQISQAGGPYNEQFF
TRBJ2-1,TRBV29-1,CSGLLGGEQFF
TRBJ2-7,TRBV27,CASSLAGFQGGEQYF
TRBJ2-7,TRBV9,CASSPHLVNEQYF
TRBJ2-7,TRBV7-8,CASSSLGQGGNEQYF
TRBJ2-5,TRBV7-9,CASSLGAGSQETQYF
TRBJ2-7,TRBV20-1,CSARYGLAGGPLNEQYF
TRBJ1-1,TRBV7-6,CASSLARRAEAFF
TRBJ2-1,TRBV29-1,CSVRLAVNNEQFF
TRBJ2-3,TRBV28,CASSSQGRETDTQYF
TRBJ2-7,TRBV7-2,CASRLAGVRNEQYF
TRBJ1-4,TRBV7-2,CASSLQGLANEKLFF
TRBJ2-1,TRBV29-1,CSVVGKGNSYNEQFF
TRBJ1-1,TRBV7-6,CASSLAKGSNTEAFF
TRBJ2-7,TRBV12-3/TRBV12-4,CASRLAGGISYEQYF
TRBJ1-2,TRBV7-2,CASSLSRRGYGYTF
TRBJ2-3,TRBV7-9,CASSLVIARNTQYF
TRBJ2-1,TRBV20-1,CSARVPGGPSYNEQFF
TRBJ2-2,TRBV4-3,CASSQDEASGNTGELFF
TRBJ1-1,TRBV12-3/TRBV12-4,CASSPLPGGAEAFF
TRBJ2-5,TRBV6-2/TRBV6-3,CASRRPGLAGGETQYF
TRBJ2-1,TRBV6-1,CASTDPLERVYNEQFF
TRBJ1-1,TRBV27,CASSYGLMGTEAFF
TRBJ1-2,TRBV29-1,CSVPPGQKNYGYTF
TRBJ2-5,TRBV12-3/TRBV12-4,CASSLRLAGESYQETQYF
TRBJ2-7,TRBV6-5,CASSRLGLEQYF
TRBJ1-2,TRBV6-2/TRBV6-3,CASSRPGTDFYGYTF
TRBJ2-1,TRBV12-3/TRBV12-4,CASTLIAGGSNEQFF
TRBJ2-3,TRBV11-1,CASSLLRRDTQYF
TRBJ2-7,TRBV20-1,CSADLGGEQYF